Sequencing of this T cell receptor beta chain was carried out in a study of CD8 T cells in Susac syndrome. A quantity of roughly 0.5 to 1 ug RNA underwent reverse transcription using random hexamers. TCRdb analysed the immunoSEQ multiplex PCR reads with MiXCR anew, one entry per CDR3 protein. Among about 24,000 distinct CDR3 sequences listed, over 85% were seen once. V was pared by 4 bases and J by 6 bases, with 13 bases between. Germline V lookup: CDR1 MNHNS, CDR2 SASEGT. This CDR3 has 14 residues. This chain joins TRBV6-1 and TRBJ2-1; either TRBD1 or TRBD2 may supply D (5 bases each). Sequenced: CD8+ T cells from PBMCs. The TCR was taken from a human donor with Susac syndrome. In DNA, the CDR3 is TGTGCCAGCAGTGTGCTCGGGGCAAGCAATGAGCAGTTCTTC. Its protein product is CASSVLGASNEQFF.